The next 14 T cell receptor beta chains were all read from a single sample in a study of blood T cells in healthy people across ages (dated by TCRdb to the mid-2010s). Libraries came from 5' RACE. Sequencing took place on an Illumina HiSeq 2500. The second PCR ran for roughly 7 to 11 cycles and used a J-beta primer mix along with a sample-barcoded 5' primer. In-frame beta chains were kept once TCRdb had trimmed the public reads at Q25 with fastp and called clones with MiXCR. Merged by CDR3 protein, the rows form single entries marked with the most common genes and DNA. Within this sample are a few hundred thousand distinct CDR3 sequences, with 50% to 60% of them counted one time only. The top ten clones comprise under 65% of the sample. The sample consisted of blood. These receptors originate from a man in his 60s in good health.

The gene calls are TRBV20-1 and TRBJ2-3; 14 nucleotides agree with TRBD2. The CDR3 totals 14 residues. Losses at the gene ends were 5 bases for V and 4 bases for J; bases not matched to a gene: 2. Germline loops: CDR1 DFQATT, CDR2 SNEGSKA (reference sequence). Here the CDR3 DNA reads TGCAGTGCTGGGGGACTAGCGGGGGCAGATACGCAGTATTTT. Its protein is CSAGGLAGADTQYF.

The rearrangement links TRBV3-1 to TRBJ2-5, with TRBD2 matching over 7 bases. The end of the DNA is better explained by TRBJ2-7, so the J call may be wrong. Germline CDR1 LGHDT, CDR2 YNNKEL (reference sequence). CDR3 size: 13 residues. CDR3 nucleotide sequence: TGTGCCAGCAGCCAAGTAACTAGCGTCGAGCAGTACTTC. Translated: CASSQVTSVEQYF.

The V gene is TRBV20-1, the J gene TRBJ2-5; the match to TRBD2 covers 11 bases. This CDR3 has 17 amino acids. With V trimmed by 6 bases and J by 2 bases, 14 bases remained unmatched. Germline loops: CDR1 DFQATT, CDR2 SNEGSKA (reference sequence). The CDR3 spells CSAYVLAGGEGQETQYF. The CDR3 region has the DNA TGCAGTGCCTATGTTCTAGCGGGAGGCGAGGGACAAGAGACCCAGTACTTC.

CDR3 coding DNA: TGTGCCAGCACCGAACTAGCTAACCCGGGGCGCCAAGAGACCCAGTACTTC. Protein sequence: CASTELANPGRQETQYF. The chain recombines TRBV3-1 with TRBJ2-5; tentatively, D is TRBD2 (6 bases). Germline assignment: CDR1 LGHDT and CDR2 YNNKEL (reference sequence). The CDR3 loop spans 17 amino acids. The ends were cut back, 7 bases at V and 1 base at J, with 22 bases in the middle.

The chain employs TRBV9 and TRBJ1-2; TRBD1 is a possible D gene (5 bases). V lost 4 bases, J lost 7 bases, and 14 bases lay in between. The germline CDR1 and CDR2 sequences are SGDLS and YYNGEE. This CDR3 contains 13 residues. CDR3 in amino acids: CASSPTPGTGYTF. The DNA of the CDR3 is TGTGCCAGCAGCCCAACCCCGGGGACTGGCTACACCTTC.

The rearrangement joins TRBV20-1 to TRBJ2-1, with D perhaps matching TRBD1 (6 bases). CDR1 is DFQATT, CDR2 SNEGSKA, per germline (reference sequence). V lost 2 bases to trimming and J lost 7 bases, with 9 bases between them. This CDR3 has 12 residues. The DNA of the CDR3 is TGCAGTGCTAGATCTCAGGGGAATGAGCAGTTCTTC. Amino acids: CSARSQGNEQFF.

At least ten counts were recorded for this clonotype. A junction boundary mismatches the germline segment, possibly from a read error. This chain uses TRBV12-3 or TRBV12-4 with TRBJ2-5, with D perhaps matching TRBD1 or TRBD2 (5 bases each). This CDR3 comprises 13 residues. The CDR3 sequence: CASSLGTGETQYF. The DNA of the CDR3 is TGCGCCAGCAGCTTAGGGACGGGTGAGACCCAGTACTTC.

This sequence joins TRBV18 and TRBJ2-4; a possible D gene is TRBD1 (6 bases). The J call may be in error: the DNA end matches TRBJ2-7 better. Germline CDR1 reads KGHSH; CDR2 reads LQKENI. This CDR3 comprises 16 residues. The CDR3 reads CASSPLSTDRVVEQYF. CDR3 coding DNA: TGTGCCAGCTCACCCTTATCGACGGACAGAGTCGTCGAGCAGTACTTC.

The chain combines TRBV7-2 with TRBJ1-2, with TRBD1 as a possible D gene (6 bases). The V gene lost 2 bases and the J gene lost 8 bases, with 21 bases spanning the gap. The CDR3 spans 16 residues. Per germline, CDR1 SGHTA and CDR2 FQGNSA. The chain's CDR3 is CASSLSDQGYHQGYTF. For the CDR3, the DNA is TGTGCCAGCAGCTTATCGGACCAGGGGTACCACCAAGGCTACACCTTC.

The chain links TRBV12-3 or TRBV12-4 to TRBJ2-1; the match to TRBD2 covers 10 bases. V was clipped by 6 bases and J by 7 bases; unmatched bases: 9. The CDR3 is 15 amino acids. CDR3 coding DNA: TGTGCCAGCAGCCCACGAGCGGGGGGGCCGAATGAGCAGTTCTTC. This gives the protein CASSPRAGGPNEQFF.

The CDR3 bases are TGTGCCAGCAGCCCCCTAGGTCGTCTCCAACAGGGGGAGACCCAGTACTTC. Amino acid sequence: CASSPLGRLQQGETQYF. The chain has TRBV11-1 and TRBJ2-5; TRBD1 matches 7 bases. The germline CDR1 and CDR2 sequences are SGHAT and FQDESV (reference sequence). The trim removed 5 bases at V and 5 bases at J, leaving 17 bases unmatched. The CDR3 length is 17 residues. Based on the CDR3 plus reference TRBV11-1 and TRBJ2-5, the full variable domain is EAEVAQSPRYKITEKSQAVAFWCDPISGHATLYWYRQILGQGPELLVQFQDESVVDDSQLPKDRFSAERLKGVDSTLKIQPAELGDSAMYLCASSPLGRLQQGETQYFGPGTRLLVL.

The chain carries TRBV2 and TRBJ1-5; 9 bases are shared with TRBD1. CDR1 is SNHLY and CDR2 is FYNNEI in the germline V gene. V shed 5 bases and J 7 bases; nucleotides not matched to a gene: 6. CDR3 length equals 14 residues. Written as DNA, the CDR3 is TGTGCCAGCAGTCCGGGACAGGGTTGGCAGCCCCAGCATTTT. Translated, it gives CASSPGQGWQPQHF. Variable domain in full (rest from reference TRBV2 and TRBJ1-5): EPEVTQTPSHQVTQMGQEVILRCVPISNHLYFYWYRQILGQKVEFLVSFYNNEISEKSEIFDDQFSVERPDGSNFTLKIRSTKLEDSAMYFCASSPGQGWQPQHFGDGTRLSIL.

This rearrangement joins TRBV29-1 to TRBJ2-3, with 13 bases lining up with TRBD2. The CDR3 is 15 amino acids. CDR1 is SQVTM, CDR2 ANQGSEA, per germline. Losses at the gene ends were 4 bases for V and 14 bases for J; bases not matched to a gene: 15. This CDR3 reads CSVGGLAGPVRYAYF. The CDR3 bases are TGCAGCGTTGGGGGACTAGCGGGGCCCGTCAGATACGCGTATTTT.

Comments on this clonotype: A junction end diverges from the germline sequence, so it may reflect a read error. The chain links TRBV7-2 to TRBJ2-5; no firm D call. Near its end, the DNA agrees better with TRBJ2-7, so the J call may be wrong. Germline V gene lookup returns CDR1 SGHTA and CDR2 FQGNSA. The CDR3 runs to 14 residues. The CDR3 bases are TGCGCCAGCAGCTTGGGCCTTCGGACGTACGAGCAGTACTTC. Protein sequence: CASSLGLRTYEQYF.